This T cell receptor (beta chain) was sequenced in a study of T cell repertoires in cytomegalovirus infection. For this clonotype: Its antigen is undetermined.

In TCRdb, the reads were re-called with MiXCR into one record per CDR3 protein. The data contain 230,000 or so distinct CDR3 sequences, roughly 34% of them singletons. Germline CDR1 SNHLY, CDR2 FYNNEI. The CDR3 has 13 amino acids. V was shortened by 10 bases and J by 6 bases, with 18 bases between the two germline ends. This receptor was identified in a human donor in good health (CMV status not recorded). Some clones in this sample may be carry-over from other donors' samples. The chain is built from TRBV2 and TRBJ2-5; tentatively, D is TRBD1 (6 bases). The sequencing here drew on CD8+ T cells from cultured PBMCs, taken from culture after CMV antigen stimulation. The CDR3 sequence is CATRGEGLQTQYF. CDR3 DNA sequence: TGTGCCACCAGGGGAGAGGGGCTACAGACCCAGTACTTC.